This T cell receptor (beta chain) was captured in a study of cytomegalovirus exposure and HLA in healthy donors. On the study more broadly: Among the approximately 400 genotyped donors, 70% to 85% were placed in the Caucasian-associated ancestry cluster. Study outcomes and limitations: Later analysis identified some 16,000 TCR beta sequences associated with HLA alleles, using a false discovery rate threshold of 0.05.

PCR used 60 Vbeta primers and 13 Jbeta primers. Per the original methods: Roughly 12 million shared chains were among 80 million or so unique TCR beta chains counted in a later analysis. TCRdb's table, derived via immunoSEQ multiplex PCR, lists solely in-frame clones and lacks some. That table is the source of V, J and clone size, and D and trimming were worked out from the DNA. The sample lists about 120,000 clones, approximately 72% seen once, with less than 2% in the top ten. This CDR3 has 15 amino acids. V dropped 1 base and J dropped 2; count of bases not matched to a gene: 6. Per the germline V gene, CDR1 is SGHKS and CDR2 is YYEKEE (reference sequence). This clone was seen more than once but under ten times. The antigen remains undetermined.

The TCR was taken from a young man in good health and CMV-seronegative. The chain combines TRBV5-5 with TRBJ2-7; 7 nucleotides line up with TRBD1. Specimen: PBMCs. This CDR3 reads CASSLLQGFTYEQYF. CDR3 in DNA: TGTGCCAGCAGCTTGTTACAGGGGTTTACCTACGAGCAGTACTTC.